The T cell receptor (beta chain) described here comes from a study of Graves' ophthalmopathy and Graves' hyperthyroidism. The study's findings and limits: Blood samples also showed most expanded thyroid clonotypes exceeding 0.001 frequency.

This clonotype was counted at least ten times. Antigen: not known. From fresh peripheral blood, over 9 ml in volume, the PBMCs were obtained. V was shortened by 5 bases and J by 4 bases, with 14 bases between the two germline ends. Germline-derived CDR1 and CDR2 are SGHVS and FNYEAQ. The CDR3 length is 14 residues. RNA served as the template for amplifying TCR beta CDR3 regions. After a first-round RT-PCR with HTBI primers, a second-round multiplex PCR was run. TCRdb recomputed calls from the multiplex PCR reads with MiXCR, one row per CDR3 protein. The repertoire holds hundreds of thousands of distinct CDR3 sequences, with around a fifth as singletons.

Sample: peripheral blood. The origin of this receptor is a woman younger than 35 with stable Graves' hyperthyroidism. V is TRBV7-6 and J is TRBJ1-2, with D possibly matching TRBD1 (5 bases). CDR3 region: CASSPLTVIYGYTF. The CDR3 nucleotides are TGTGCCAGCAGCCCCCTGACAGTTATCTATGGCTACACCTTC.